The 20 T cell receptor beta chains in this list originate from one sample, sequenced in a study of early T cells in non-severe SARS-CoV-2 infection. TCRdb reprocessed the 5' RACE reads via MiXCR and lists one record per CDR3 protein. The sample records 85,000 to 95,000 distinct CDR3 sequences, around 16% being singletons. Sequenced material: whole blood, taken at baseline. The receptors originated from an adult who was a healthcare worker with PCR-confirmed SARS-CoV-2 infection or an uninfected control (not recorded which).

This clonotype occurred a few times. In DNA, the CDR3 is TGTGCCAGTACCCCCCTCCAGGGTCTCGCCTCTGGGGCCAACGTCCTGACTTTC. It is translated as CASTPLQGLASGANVLTF. The gene calls are TRBV19 and TRBJ2-6, with D tentatively TRBD1 (5 bases). This CDR3 contains 18 residues. V gave up 7 bases and J gave up 0 bases, with 19 bases separating them. CDR1 is LNHDA, CDR2 SQIVND, per germline (reference sequence).

The chain carries TRBV6-6 and TRBJ1-1, with D possibly TRBD1 on 6 matching bases. V lost 8 bases and J 6 bases, leaving 13 bases between the germline ends. Germline CDR1 and CDR2: MNHNY and SVGAGI (reference sequence). This CDR3 comprises 12 residues. The CDR3 coding sequence is TGTGCCAGCGAGCGGGGGGCCGCTGAAGCTTTCTTT. This sequence encodes CASERGAAEAFF.

This clonotype was observed a handful of times. The chain has TRBV28 and TRBJ2-3; TRBD2 matches at 8 bases. The CDR3 is 15 residues long. Trimming at V came to 5 bases and at J to 2 bases, leaving 6 bases not matched to a gene. CDR1 is MDHEN, CDR2 SYDVKM, per germline. This CDR3 reads CASSRAGETTDTQYF. As DNA, the CDR3 is TGTGCCAGCAGTAGAGCGGGGGAGACCACAGATACGCAGTATTTT.

This clonotype was counted between two and nine times. One end of the junction is discordant with germline, which a read error may explain. This chain connects TRBV3-1 to TRBJ2-4; D is undetermined. The CDR3 has 15 amino acids. CDR1 is LGHDT, CDR2 YNNKEL, per germline (reference sequence). This chain's CDR3 is CASSQADKAENIQYF. DNA for the CDR3: TGTGCCAGCAGCCAAGCGGATAAAGCCGAAAACATTCAGTACTTC.

This clonotype was detected only a few times. This rearrangement joins TRBV4-2 to TRBJ1-5; 7 positions agree with TRBD1. The CDR3 length is 16 residues. The trim removed 0 bases at V and 6 bases at J, leaving 8 bases unmatched. Germline CDR1 reads LGHNA; CDR2 reads YNFKEQ. Here the CDR3 DNA reads TGTGCCAGCAGCCAAGAGGGGGGGACAGCAGGTCAGCCCCAGCATTTT. It translates to CASSQEGGTAGQPQHF.

The genes are TRBV28 and TRBJ2-7; 7 bases are a match to TRBD2. Germline values: CDR1 MDHEN, CDR2 SYDVKM. The CDR3 runs to 15 residues. The V segment lost 4 bases and the J segment 1 base; nucleotides outside the gene matches: 7. The CDR3, as DNA: TGTGCCAGCAGTTCCCCGGGGGGTTATTCCTACGAGCAGTACTTC. Protein product: CASSSPGGYSYEQYF.

The rearrangement uses TRBV4-1 and TRBJ2-7, with D unclear. Trimming removed 0 bases at V and 7 bases at J, with 10 bases between. Per the germline V gene, CDR1 is MGHRA and CDR2 is YSYEKL. This CDR3 comprises 13 residues. DNA of the CDR3: TGCGCCAGCAGCCAAGAGGTGTTATTGGAGCAGTACTTC. This codes for CASSQEVLLEQYF.

The chain employs TRBV6-2 or TRBV6-3 and TRBJ2-7; tentatively, D is TRBD1 or TRBD2 (5 bases each). The CDR3 is made up of 14 amino acids. V lost 5 bases and J lost 7, with 18 bases in between. The germline V gene has CDR1 MNHEY and CDR2 SVGEGT. The CDR3 loop is CASSDPGRTGEQYF. The CDR3 DNA sequence: TGTGCCAGCAGTGATCCGGGACGAACGGGGGAGCAGTACTTC.

This clonotype was counted between two and nine times. The rearrangement links TRBV6-1 to TRBJ1-5, with a possible D match to TRBD1 (6 bases). V shed 6 bases and J shed 0 bases, with 9 bases lying between them. The CDR3 spans 14 residues. Germline CDR1 and CDR2: MNHNS and SASEGT. For the CDR3, the DNA is TGTGCCAGCAGGGACAGCCATAGCAATCAGCCCCAGCATTTT. Its protein product is CASRDSHSNQPQHF.

In this sample, this clonotype turned up a few times. The chain couples TRBV19 to TRBJ2-3; D gene ambiguous. V was pared by 1 base and J by 2 bases, with 16 bases between. Germline lookup yields CDR1 LNHDA and CDR2 SQIVND (reference sequence). The CDR3 covers 17 residues. The DNA of the CDR3 is TGTGCCAGTAGTATAGGGAATCCCTGGCGAGACACAGATACGCAGTATTTT. Residues: CASSIGNPWRDTDTQYF.

This sequence joins TRBV10-3 and TRBJ2-7; 10 bases fit TRBD2. V dropped 3 bases and J dropped 2; count of bases not matched to a gene: 4. Germline CDR1 is ENHRY and CDR2 is SYGVKD. CDR3 length: 15 residues. The CDR3 DNA sequence: TGTGCCATCAGTGAAAGCGGGAGGGTTACCTACGAGCAGTACTTC. It codes for CAISESGRVTYEQYF.

This clonotype was counted between two and nine times. The chain carries TRBV20-1 and TRBJ2-3; no clear D gene. Between the trimmed V and J ends, which lost 5 bases and 3 bases, there was a span of 6 bases. Germline values: CDR1 DFQATT, CDR2 SNEGSKA (reference sequence). The CDR3 runs to 11 residues. The CDR3: CSAPRTDTQYF. CDR3 nucleotides: TGCAGTGCTCCGAGGACAGATACGCAGTATTTT.

This clonotype was seen a handful of times. The rearrangement uses TRBV28 and TRBJ2-3; 10 bases fit TRBD2. Germline V lookup: CDR1 MDHEN, CDR2 SYDVKM. CDR3 length equals 17 residues. V lost 4 bases, J lost 0 bases, and 7 bases stayed unmatched. The CDR3 sequence is CASSSSKREGSTDTQYF. DNA of the CDR3: TGTGCCAGCAGTTCCTCTAAGCGGGAGGGGAGCACAGATACGCAGTATTTT. The full variable domain, with the rest looked up from reference TRBV28 and TRBJ2-3, is DVKVTQSSRYLVKRTGEKVFLECVQDMDHENMFWYRQDPGLGLRLIYFSYDVKMKEKGDIPEGYSVSREKKERFSLILESASTNQTSMYLCASSSSKREGSTDTQYFGPGTRLTVL.

This rearrangement joins TRBV20-1 to TRBJ2-3; TRBD1 or TRBD2 may be the D gene (5 bases each). V lost 7 bases to trimming and J lost 4 bases, with 15 bases between them. This CDR3 spans 13 amino acids. CDR1 is DFQATT, CDR2 SNEGSKA, per germline (reference sequence). The chain's CDR3 is CSVGVRGADTQYF. Written as DNA, the CDR3 is TGCAGTGTCGGGGTCAGAGGGGCAGATACGCAGTATTTT.

The chain carries TRBV12-3 or TRBV12-4 and TRBJ2-7, with 8 bases aligning to TRBD2. The CDR3 is made up of 15 amino acids. Trimming cost V 3 bases and J 2 bases; bases outside gene matches: 6. The CDR3 protein is CASSFRLAGTYEQYF. In nucleotides, the CDR3 is TGTGCCAGCAGTTTTAGGCTAGCGGGCACCTACGAGCAGTACTTC.

The rearrangement links TRBV12-3 or TRBV12-4 to TRBJ2-3; D is ambiguous. CDR3 length equals 13 residues. The V gene lost 6 bases and the J gene lost 7 bases, with 14 bases spanning the gap. CDR3 nucleotide sequence: TGTGCCAGCAGAGGGCACGGGTGGAATACGCAGTATTTT. It codes for CASRGHGWNTQYF.

CDR3: CASSVSPGEGETQYF. CDR3 DNA sequence: TGTGCCAGCAGCGTATCTCCGGGAGAGGGAGAGACCCAGTACTTC. This rearrangement joins TRBV9 to TRBJ2-5; perhaps TRBD2 as D (6 bases). Germline V CDR1 and CDR2: SGDLS, YYNGEE. This CDR3 region has 15 residues. The V end was cut by 1 base, the J end by 4 bases, with 14 bases between. Supplemented by reference TRBV9 and TRBJ2-5, the full variable domain reads DSGVTQTPKHLITATGQRVTLRCSPRSGDLSVYWYQQSLDQGLQFLIQYYNGEERAKGNILERFSAQQFPDLHSELNLSSLELGDSALYFCASSVSPGEGETQYFGPGTRLLVL.

This clonotype was seen only a few times. The chain couples TRBV7-9 to TRBJ1-2, with D unclear. CDR3 length equals 13 residues. V lost 3 bases and J lost 2, with 7 bases in between. Germline V gene lookup returns CDR1 SEHNR and CDR2 FQNEAQ (reference sequence). DNA for the CDR3: TGTGCCAGCAGCTTTGGAAGCAACTATGGCTACACCTTC. This encodes CASSFGSNYGYTF.

This clonotype has a handful of counts. The chain couples TRBV3-1 to TRBJ2-5; 13 bases fit TRBD2. CDR1 and CDR2 from the germline V gene are LGHDT and YNNKEL (reference sequence). There are 15 residues in the CDR3. V was clipped by 1 base and J by 5 bases; unmatched bases: 1. The CDR3 here is CASSQGTSGSETQYF. The CDR3 DNA reads as TGTGCCAGCAGCCAAGGGACTAGCGGGAGTGAGACCCAGTACTTC.

CDR3 in amino acids: CSAGHPEKLFF. In DNA form, the CDR3 reads TGCAGTGCCGGTCACCCTGAAAAACTGTTTTTT. The rearrangement uses TRBV20-1 and TRBJ1-4; no reliable D call. This CDR3 comprises 11 residues. Germline CDR1 DFQATT, CDR2 SNEGSKA (reference sequence). V shed 6 bases and J shed 7 bases, with 9 bases lying between them.